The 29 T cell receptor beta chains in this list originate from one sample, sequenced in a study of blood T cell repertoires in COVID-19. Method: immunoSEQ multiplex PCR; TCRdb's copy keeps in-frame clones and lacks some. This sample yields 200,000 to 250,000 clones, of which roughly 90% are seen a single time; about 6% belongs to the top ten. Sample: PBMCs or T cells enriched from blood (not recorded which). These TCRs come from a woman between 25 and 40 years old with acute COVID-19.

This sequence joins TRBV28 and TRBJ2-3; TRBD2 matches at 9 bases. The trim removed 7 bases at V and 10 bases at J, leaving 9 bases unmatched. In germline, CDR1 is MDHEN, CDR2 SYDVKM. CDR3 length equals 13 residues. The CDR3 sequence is CASISAGGLSQYF. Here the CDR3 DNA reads TGTGCCAGCATTAGCGCGGGAGGGCTGTCGCAGTATTTT.

CDR3 coding DNA: TGTGCCAGCAGTTACCGCCGTCGGGGGACAGGAAGAAATGAAAAACTGTTTTTT. Translated: CASSYRRRGTGRNEKLFF. The chain links TRBV6-2 or TRBV6-3 to TRBJ1-4; 8 nucleotides line up with TRBD1. V dropped 2 bases and J dropped 5; count of bases not matched to a gene: 13. The V gene's germline CDR1 is MNHEY and CDR2 SVGEGT. The CDR3 covers 18 residues.

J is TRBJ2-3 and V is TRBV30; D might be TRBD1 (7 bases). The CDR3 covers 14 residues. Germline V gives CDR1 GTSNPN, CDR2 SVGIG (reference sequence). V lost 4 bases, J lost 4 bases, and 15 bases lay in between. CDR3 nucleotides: TGTGCCTGGAAGGAGGGGGCGACGGCAGATACGCAGTATTTT. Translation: CAWKEGATADTQYF.

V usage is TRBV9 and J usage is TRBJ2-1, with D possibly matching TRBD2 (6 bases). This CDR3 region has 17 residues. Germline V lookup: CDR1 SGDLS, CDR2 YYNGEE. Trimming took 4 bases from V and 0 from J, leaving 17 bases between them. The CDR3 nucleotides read TGTGCCAGCAGCCGACGCGGGGCCAGGAGCTCCTACAATGAGCAGTTCTTC. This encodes CASSRRGARSSYNEQFF.

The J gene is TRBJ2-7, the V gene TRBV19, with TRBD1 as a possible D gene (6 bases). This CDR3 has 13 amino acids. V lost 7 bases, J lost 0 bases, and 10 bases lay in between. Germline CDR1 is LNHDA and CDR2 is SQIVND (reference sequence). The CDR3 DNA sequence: TGTGCCAGTAAACAGGGCGACTCCTACGAGCAGTACTTC. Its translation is CASKQGDSYEQYF.

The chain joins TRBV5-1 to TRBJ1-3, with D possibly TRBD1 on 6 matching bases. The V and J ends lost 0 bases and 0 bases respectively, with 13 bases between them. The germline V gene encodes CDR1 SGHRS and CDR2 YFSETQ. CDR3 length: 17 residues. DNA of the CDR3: TGCGCCAGCAGCTTGGTAGCAGGGGTTACCTCTGGAAACACCATATATTTT. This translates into CASSLVAGVTSGNTIYF.

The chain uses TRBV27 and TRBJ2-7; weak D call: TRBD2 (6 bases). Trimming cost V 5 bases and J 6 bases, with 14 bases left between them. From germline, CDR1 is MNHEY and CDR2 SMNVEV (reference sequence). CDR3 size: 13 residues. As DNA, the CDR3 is TGTGCCAGCAGTCCAATGGGGGGTGGCGAGCAGTACTTC. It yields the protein CASSPMGGGEQYF.

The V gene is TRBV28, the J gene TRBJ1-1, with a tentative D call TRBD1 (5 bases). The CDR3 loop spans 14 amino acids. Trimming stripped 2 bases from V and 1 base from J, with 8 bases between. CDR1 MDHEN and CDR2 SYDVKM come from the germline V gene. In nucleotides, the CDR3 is TGTGCCAGCAGTTTAGGCAGGGCGAACACTGAAGCTTTCTTT. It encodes CASSLGRANTEAFF.

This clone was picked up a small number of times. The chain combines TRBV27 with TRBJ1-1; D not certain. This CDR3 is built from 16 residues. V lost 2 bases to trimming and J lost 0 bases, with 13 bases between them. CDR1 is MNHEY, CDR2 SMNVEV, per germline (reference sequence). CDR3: CASSLNWVEVNTEAFF. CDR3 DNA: TGTGCCAGCAGTTTAAATTGGGTCGAGGTGAACACTGAAGCTTTCTTT.

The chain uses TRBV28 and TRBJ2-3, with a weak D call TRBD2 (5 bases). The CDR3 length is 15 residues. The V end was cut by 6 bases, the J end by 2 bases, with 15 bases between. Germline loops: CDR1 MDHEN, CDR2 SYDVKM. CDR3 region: CASSLARPFTDTQYF. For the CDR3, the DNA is TGTGCCAGCAGCCTAGCCAGGCCCTTCACAGATACGCAGTATTTT. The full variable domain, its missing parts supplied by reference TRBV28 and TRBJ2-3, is DVKVTQSSRYLVKRTGEKVFLECVQDMDHENMFWYRQDPGLGLRLIYFSYDVKMKEKGDIPEGYSVSREKKERFSLILESASTNQTSMYLCASSLARPFTDTQYFGPGTRLTVL.

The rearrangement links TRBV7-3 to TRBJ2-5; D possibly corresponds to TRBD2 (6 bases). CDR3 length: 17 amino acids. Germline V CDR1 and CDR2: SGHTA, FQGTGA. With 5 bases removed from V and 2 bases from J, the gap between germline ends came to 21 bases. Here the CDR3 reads CASSQKGPSAKQETQYF. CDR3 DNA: TGTGCCAGCAGCCAAAAGGGGCCTAGCGCGAAACAAGAGACCCAGTACTTC. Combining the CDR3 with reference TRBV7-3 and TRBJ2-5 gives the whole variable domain GAGVSQTPSNKVTEKGKYVELRCDPISGHTALYWYRQSLGQGPEFLIYFQGTGAADDSGLPNDRFFAVRPEGSVSTLKIQRTERGDSAVYLCASSQKGPSAKQETQYFGPGTRLLVL.

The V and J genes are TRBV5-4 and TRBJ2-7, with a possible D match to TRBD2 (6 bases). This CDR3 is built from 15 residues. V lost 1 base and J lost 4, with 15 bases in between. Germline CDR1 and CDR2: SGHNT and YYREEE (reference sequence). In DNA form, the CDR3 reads TGTGCCAGCAGCTTGCCGGGCCCGCGGGGATACGAGCAGTACTTC. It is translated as CASSLPGPRGYEQYF.

CDR3 sequence (DNA): TGTGCCAGCAGCGCAAAAGAGCTAGCGGGAGTTGGGACCGGGGAGCTGTTTTTT. It specifies CASSAKELAGVGTGELFF. The J gene is TRBJ2-2, the V gene TRBV9, with 10 bases identical to TRBD2. In germline, CDR1 is SGDLS, CDR2 YYNGEE. The CDR3 runs 18 residues. Losses at the gene ends were 3 bases for V and 5 bases for J; bases not matched to a gene: 13.

CDR3 residues: CASSALAGQGDEQYF. CDR3 sequence (DNA): TGTGCCAGCAGCGCCCTAGCGGGGCAAGGAGACGAGCAGTACTTC. This chain links TRBV9 with TRBJ2-7; 9 nucleotides align to TRBD2. The V gene's germline CDR1 is SGDLS and CDR2 YYNGEE. The V gene end was trimmed by 3 bases and the J gene end by 5 bases; junction bases not matched to a gene: 9. This CDR3 spans 15 amino acids. Drawing the rest from reference TRBV9 and TRBJ2-7, the complete variable domain is DSGVTQTPKHLITATGQRVTLRCSPRSGDLSVYWYQQSLDQGLQFLIQYYNGEERAKGNILERFSAQQFPDLHSELNLSSLELGDSALYFCASSALAGQGDEQYFGPGTRLTVT.

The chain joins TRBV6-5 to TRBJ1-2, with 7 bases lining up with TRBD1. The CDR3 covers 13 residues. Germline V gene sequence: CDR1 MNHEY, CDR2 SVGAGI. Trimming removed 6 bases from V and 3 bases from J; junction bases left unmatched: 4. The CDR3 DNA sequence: TGTGCCAGCAGATCCAGGGGGGACTATGGCTACACCTTC. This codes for CASRSRGDYGYTF.

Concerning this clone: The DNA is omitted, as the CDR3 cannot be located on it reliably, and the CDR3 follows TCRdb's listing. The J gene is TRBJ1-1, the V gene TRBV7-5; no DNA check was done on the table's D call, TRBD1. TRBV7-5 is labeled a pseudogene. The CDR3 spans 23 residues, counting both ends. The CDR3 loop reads CARSPRPSVGRGAPFFGDTEAFF.

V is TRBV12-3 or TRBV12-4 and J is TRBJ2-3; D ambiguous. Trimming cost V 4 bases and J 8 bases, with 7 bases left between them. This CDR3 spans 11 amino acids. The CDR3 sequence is CASSSIGTQYF. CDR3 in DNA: TGTGCCAGCAGTTCAATCGGTACGCAGTATTTT.

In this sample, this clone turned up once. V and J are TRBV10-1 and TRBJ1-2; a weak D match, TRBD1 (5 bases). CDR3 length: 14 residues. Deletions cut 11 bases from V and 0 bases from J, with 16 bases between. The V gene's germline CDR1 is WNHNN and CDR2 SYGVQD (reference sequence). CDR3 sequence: CAGKRQTANYGYTF. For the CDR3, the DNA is TGCGCCGGAAAAAGACAGACAGCTAACTATGGCTACACCTTC.

The CDR3: CASSYPSVGTEAFF. The CDR3 DNA is TGTGCCAGCAGTTACCCCAGCGTAGGCACTGAAGCTTTCTTT. This sequence joins TRBV28 and TRBJ1-1, with no clear D. V dropped 4 bases and J dropped 4 bases, with 13 bases sitting between them. CDR3 length equals 14 residues. From germline, CDR1 is MDHEN and CDR2 SYDVKM.

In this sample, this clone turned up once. CDR3 coding DNA: TGTGCCAGCAGCCGAGGGGACCTAGCGACACACAATGAGCAGTTCTTC. Translated: CASSRGDLATHNEQFF. The chain uses TRBV11-3 and TRBJ2-1; TRBD2 is a possible D gene (6 bases). The CDR3 length is 16 residues. With 5 bases removed from V and 5 bases from J, the gap between germline ends came to 19 bases. Germline loops: CDR1 SGHNT, CDR2 YENEEA.

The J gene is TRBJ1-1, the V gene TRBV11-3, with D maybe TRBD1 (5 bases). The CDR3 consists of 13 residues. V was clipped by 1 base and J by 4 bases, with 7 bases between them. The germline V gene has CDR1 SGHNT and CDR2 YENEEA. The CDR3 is CASSLGRATEAFF. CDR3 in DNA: TGTGCCAGCAGCTTAGGCAGGGCCACTGAAGCTTTCTTT.

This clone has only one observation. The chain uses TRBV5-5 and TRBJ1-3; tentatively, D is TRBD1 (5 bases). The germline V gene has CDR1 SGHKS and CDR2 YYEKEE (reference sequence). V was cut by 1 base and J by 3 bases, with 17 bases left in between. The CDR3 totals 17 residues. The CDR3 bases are TGTGCCAGCAGCTTGTTGCCGGGTAGGGGAGGTGGAAACACCATATATTTT. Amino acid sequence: CASSLLPGRGGGNTIYF.

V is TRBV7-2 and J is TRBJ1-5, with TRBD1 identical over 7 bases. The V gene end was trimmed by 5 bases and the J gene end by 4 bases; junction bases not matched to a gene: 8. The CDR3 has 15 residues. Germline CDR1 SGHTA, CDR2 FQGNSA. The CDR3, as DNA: TGTGCCAGCAGCCCTCGTAGGGGGCAGAATCAGCCCCAGCATTTT. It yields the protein CASSPRRGQNQPQHF.

The CDR3 DNA sequence: TGTGCCAGCAGCCATAGGGGGGGTCAGCTTGATTACGAGCAGTACTTC. This gives the protein CASSHRGGQLDYEQYF. The rearrangement links TRBV14 to TRBJ2-7, with D possibly matching TRBD2 (7 bases). The CDR3 is 16 amino acids. The germline V gene has CDR1 SGHDN and CDR2 FVKESK. V lost 3 bases to trimming and J lost 4 bases, with 19 bases between them. The full variable domain, rest sourced from reference TRBV14 and TRBJ2-7, is EAGVTQFPSHSVIEKGQTVTLRCDPISGHDNLYWYRRVMGKEIKFLLHFVKESKQDESGMPNNRFLAERTGGTYSTLKVQPAELEDSGVYFCASSHRGGQLDYEQYFGPGTRLTVT.

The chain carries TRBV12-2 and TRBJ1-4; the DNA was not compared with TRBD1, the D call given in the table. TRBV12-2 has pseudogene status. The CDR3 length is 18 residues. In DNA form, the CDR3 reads TGTGCAAGTCGCCACGACCGGGACAGGGGGCTTCAAAGTGAAAAACTGTTTTTT. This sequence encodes CASRHDRDRGLQSEKLFF.

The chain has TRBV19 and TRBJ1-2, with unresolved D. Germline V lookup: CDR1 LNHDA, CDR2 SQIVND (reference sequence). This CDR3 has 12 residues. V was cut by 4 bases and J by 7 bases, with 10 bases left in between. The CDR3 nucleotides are TGTGCCAGTAGTACGGGGTTGGGTGGCTACACCTTC. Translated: CASSTGLGGYTF. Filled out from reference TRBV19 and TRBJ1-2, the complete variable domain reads DGGITQSPKYLFRKEGQNVTLSCEQNLNHDAMYWYRQDPGQGLRLIYYSQIVNDFQKGDIAEGYSVSREKKESFPLTVTSAQKNPTAFYLCASSTGLGGYTFGSGTRLTVV.

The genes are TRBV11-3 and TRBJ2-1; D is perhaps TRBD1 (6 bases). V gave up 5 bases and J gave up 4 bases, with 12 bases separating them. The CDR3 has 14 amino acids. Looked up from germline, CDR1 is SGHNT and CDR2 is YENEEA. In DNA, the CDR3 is TGTGCCAGCAGCCTTGGACAGAGTTACAATGAGCAGTTCTTC. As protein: CASSLGQSYNEQFF.

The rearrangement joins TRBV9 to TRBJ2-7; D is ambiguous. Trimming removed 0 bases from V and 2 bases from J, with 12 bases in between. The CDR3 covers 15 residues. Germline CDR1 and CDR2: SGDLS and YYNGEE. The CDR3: CASSVGSQEPYEQYF. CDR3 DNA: TGTGCCAGCAGCGTAGGAAGTCAGGAACCCTACGAGCAGTACTTC.

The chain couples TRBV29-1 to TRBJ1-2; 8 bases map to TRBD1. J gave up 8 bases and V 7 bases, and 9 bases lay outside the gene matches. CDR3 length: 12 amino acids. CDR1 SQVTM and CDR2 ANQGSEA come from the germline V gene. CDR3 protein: CSGTGQGQGYTF. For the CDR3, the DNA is TGCAGCGGAACCGGACAGGGACAAGGCTACACCTTC.